This is a list of T cell receptor beta chains from one sample in a study of regulatory T cells. The assay was immunoSEQ multiplex PCR, and TCRdb's table has in-frame clones only and misses some. This table has nearly 30,000 clones, about nine tenths appearing once. The sample comprised conventional CD4+ T cells sorted from blood. The receptors shown here come from a person in their late teens or twenties with CD3G deficiency. The conserved cysteine and the conserved F or W are not part of the CDR3 here. Each record gives: J gene, V gene, D gene, CDR3 protein. A D gene is named only where the DNA matches it firmly.

J: TRBJ2-5; V: TRBV7-6; D: .; CDR3: ASSLGFSETQY
J: TRBJ2-1; V: TRBV10-3; D: TRBD1; CDR3: AISEGQGAETLQF
J: TRBJ1-1; V: TRBV19; D: .; CDR3: ASSIKRAEAF
J: TRBJ1-2; V: TRBV4-1; D: .; CDR3: ASSQGTPVPYGYT
J: TRBJ1-5; V: TRBV2; D: .; CDR3: ASMGRARVGQPQH
J: TRBJ2-5; V: TRBV5-1; D: TRBD1; CDR3: ASSFSTGDMETQY
J: TRBJ1-6; V: TRBV30; D: TRBD1; CDR3: AWRFRDRGSPLH
J: TRBJ1-4; V: TRBV5-1; D: .; CDR3: ASSLGATNEKLF
J: TRBJ2-3; V: TRBV6-1; D: TRBD2; CDR3: ASALTSFGTDTQY
J: TRBJ2-3; V: TRBV5-1; D: TRBD2; CDR3: ASSEGLAGVADTQY
J: TRBJ2-5; V: TRBV7-9; D: TRBD1; CDR3: ASSRGQGKMETQY
J: TRBJ2-1; V: TRBV6-6; D: TRBD2; CDR3: ASSSRTSGHEQF
J: TRBJ1-2; V: TRBV19; D: TRBD1; CDR3: ASSLPWDSSYGYT
J: TRBJ2-5; V: TRBV5-1; D: .; CDR3: ASSLGGRGETQY
J: TRBJ2-7; V: TRBV30; D: .; CDR3: AWSVLTLGEQY
J: TRBJ2-2; V: TRBV7-9; D: TRBD2; CDR3: ASSFPTSGNTGELF
J: TRBJ1-1; V: TRBV5-1; D: .; CDR3: ASSGGGGTNEAF
J: TRBJ1-1; V: TRBV5-1; D: TRBD1; CDR3: ASSLEGTGSSAEAF